The rows below give T cell receptor beta chains drawn from one sample of a study of T cells after yellow fever vaccination. TCRdb re-called the 5' RACE reads through MiXCR, storing one row per CDR3 protein. The data hold 170,000 or so distinct CDR3 sequences, with around 9% observed a single time. The sample in question was CD8+ T cells sorted from PBMCs, obtained 45 days after the yellow fever booster vaccination. The receptors originated from a man younger than 35 who received the YFV17D yellow fever vaccine. Each CDR3 is given with its conserved first and last residue. The D gene is left open where the match is weak. Clone size is shown for a subset of rows, as once, few, many or a class of expanded clone.

j_call: TRBJ1-1
v_call: TRBV14
clone_size: -
d_call: -
cdr3_aa: CASSQVRQVNTEAFF
cdr3_nt: TGTGCCAGCAGCCAAGTTAGACAGGTGAACACTGAAGCTTTCTTT

j_call: TRBJ2-2
v_call: TRBV12-3/TRBV12-4
clone_size: few
d_call: -
cdr3_aa: CASIRITGELFF
cdr3_nt: TGTGCCAGCATCCGGATTACCGGGGAGCTGTTTTTT

j_call: TRBJ2-1
v_call: TRBV20-1
clone_size: -
d_call: TRBD1
cdr3_aa: CSATPGGTHNEQFF
cdr3_nt: TGCAGTGCTACGCCAGGGGGAACACACAATGAGCAGTTCTTC

j_call: TRBJ2-3
v_call: TRBV7-2
clone_size: few
d_call: TRBD2
cdr3_aa: CASSNSGGAGDTQYF
cdr3_nt: TGTGCCAGCAGCAACAGCGGGGGGGCCGGAGATACGCAGTATTTT

j_call: TRBJ2-7
v_call: TRBV4-1
clone_size: few
d_call: -
cdr3_aa: CASSQESYYEQYF
cdr3_nt: TGCGCCAGCAGCCAAGAGAGTTACTACGAGCAGTACTTC

j_call: TRBJ1-4
v_call: TRBV7-6
clone_size: few
d_call: -
cdr3_aa: CASSLDPATNEKLFF
cdr3_nt: TGTGCCAGCAGCTTAGATCCCGCAACTAATGAAAAACTGTTTTTT

j_call: TRBJ2-6
v_call: TRBV29-1
clone_size: once
d_call: -
cdr3_aa: CSGLGTDTGANVLTF
cdr3_nt: TGCAGCGGGCTCGGGACGGACACTGGGGCCAACGTCCTGACTTTC

j_call: TRBJ1-2
v_call: TRBV11-2
clone_size: many
d_call: -
cdr3_aa: CASSLGTVSGYTF
cdr3_nt: TGTGCCAGCAGCTTAGGGACGGTGTCCGGCTACACCTTC

j_call: TRBJ2-2
v_call: TRBV11-2
clone_size: -
d_call: TRBD2
cdr3_aa: CASSLEAGGPSTGELFF
cdr3_nt: TGTGCCAGCAGCTTAGAAGCGGGGGGGCCTAGTACCGGGGAGCTGTTTTTT

j_call: TRBJ2-5
v_call: TRBV5-1
clone_size: -
d_call: -
cdr3_aa: CASSLEGGVQETQYF
cdr3_nt: TGCGCCAGCAGCTTAGAGGGGGGAGTCCAAGAGACCCAGTACTTC

j_call: TRBJ1-1
v_call: TRBV7-2
clone_size: -
d_call: -
cdr3_aa: CASSTSPRGNTEAFF
cdr3_nt: TGTGCCAGCAGCACCAGCCCCAGAGGAAACACTGAAGCTTTCTTT

j_call: TRBJ1-1
v_call: TRBV4-3
clone_size: -
d_call: -
cdr3_aa: CASSQVGRGMNTEAFF
cdr3_nt: TGCGCCAGCAGCCAAGTCGGGCGGGGGATGAACACTGAAGCTTTCTTT

j_call: TRBJ2-3
v_call: TRBV9
clone_size: few
d_call: -
cdr3_aa: CASSDPHREASTDTQYF
cdr3_nt: TGTGCCAGCAGCGACCCACATCGAGAGGCCAGCACAGATACGCAGTATTTT

j_call: TRBJ2-1
v_call: TRBV19
clone_size: few
d_call: -
cdr3_aa: CASRTGLEQFF
cdr3_nt: TGTGCCAGTAGAACAGGGTTGGAGCAGTTCTTC

j_call: TRBJ2-2
v_call: TRBV6-5
clone_size: few
d_call: -
cdr3_aa: CASSYRGQSEDTGELFF
cdr3_nt: TGTGCCAGCAGTTACCGGGGGCAGAGTGAGGACACCGGGGAGCTGTTTTTT

j_call: TRBJ2-7
v_call: TRBV2
clone_size: few
d_call: TRBD1
cdr3_aa: CASSLRDRGIREQYF
cdr3_nt: TGTGCCAGCAGCCTCCGGGACAGGGGGATTCGCGAGCAGTACTTC

j_call: TRBJ2-1
v_call: TRBV7-6
clone_size: few
d_call: -
cdr3_aa: CASSTTWGGLDEQFF
cdr3_nt: TGTGCCAGCAGCACCACTTGGGGGGGGCTTGATGAGCAGTTCTTC

j_call: TRBJ2-1
v_call: TRBV5-5
clone_size: few
d_call: TRBD2
cdr3_aa: CAGGLAGGQPYNEQFF
cdr3_nt: TGTGCCGGCGGACTAGCGGGGGGCCAGCCCTACAATGAGCAGTTCTTC

j_call: TRBJ2-3
v_call: TRBV19
clone_size: few
d_call: -
cdr3_aa: CASSSSRSLSDTQYF
cdr3_nt: TGTGCCAGTAGTTCGTCAAGGAGCTTAAGCGATACGCAGTATTTT

j_call: TRBJ1-5
v_call: TRBV6-5
clone_size: -
d_call: -
cdr3_aa: CASSYSPHQPQHF
cdr3_nt: TGTGCCAGCAGTTACTCCCCGCATCAGCCCCAGCATTTT

j_call: TRBJ2-7
v_call: TRBV4-2
clone_size: many
d_call: TRBD2
cdr3_aa: CASSQGSGGEYYEQYF
cdr3_nt: TGTGCCAGCAGCCAAGGCTCCGGGGGGGAGTACTACGAGCAGTACTTC

j_call: TRBJ2-1
v_call: TRBV7-9
clone_size: few
d_call: -
cdr3_aa: CASSQTGAVQFF
cdr3_nt: TGTGCCAGCAGCCAAACGGGTGCAGTCCAATTCTTC

j_call: TRBJ2-1
v_call: TRBV11-1
clone_size: many
d_call: TRBD2
cdr3_aa: CASSSRLAKRYNEQFF
cdr3_nt: TGTGCCAGCAGCTCAAGACTAGCGAAACGTTACAATGAGCAGTTCTTC

j_call: TRBJ2-1
v_call: TRBV7-9
clone_size: many
d_call: -
cdr3_aa: CASSLGVNEQFF
cdr3_nt: TGTGCCAGCAGCTTAGGGGTCAATGAGCAGTTCTTC

j_call: TRBJ2-3
v_call: TRBV27
clone_size: few
d_call: -
cdr3_aa: CASSLSLTDTQYF
cdr3_nt: TGTGCCAGCAGTTTATCCCTGACAGATACGCAGTATTTT

j_call: TRBJ2-2
v_call: TRBV20-1
clone_size: few
d_call: -
cdr3_aa: CSASSSARTGELFF
cdr3_nt: TGCAGTGCTAGCTCTAGTGCGAGGACCGGGGAGCTGTTTTTT

j_call: TRBJ2-1
v_call: TRBV11-3
clone_size: many
d_call: -
cdr3_aa: CASSSGRGEQFF
cdr3_nt: TGTGCCAGCAGCTCGGGGAGGGGGGAGCAGTTCTTC

j_call: TRBJ2-1
v_call: TRBV11-2
clone_size: few
d_call: TRBD1
cdr3_aa: CASSLVIPPTGAIYNEQFF
cdr3_nt: TGTGCCAGCAGCTTAGTTATCCCTCCTACAGGGGCGATATACAATGAGCAGTTCTTC

j_call: TRBJ1-1
v_call: TRBV29-1
clone_size: many
d_call: -
cdr3_aa: CSVWASVDEAFF
cdr3_nt: TGCAGCGTTTGGGCCTCGGTGGATGAAGCTTTCTTT

j_call: TRBJ2-1
v_call: TRBV7-8
clone_size: -
d_call: TRBD2
cdr3_aa: CASSRSGGLYNEQFF
cdr3_nt: TGTGCCAGCAGCCGTAGCGGGGGGCTCTACAATGAGCAGTTCTTC

j_call: TRBJ2-1
v_call: TRBV6-6
clone_size: -
d_call: TRBD1
cdr3_aa: CASSYSRDRGANEQFF
cdr3_nt: TGTGCCAGCAGTTACTCGAGGGACAGGGGGGCCAATGAGCAGTTCTTC

j_call: TRBJ2-2
v_call: TRBV7-9
clone_size: few
d_call: -
cdr3_aa: CASSLFRTPNTGELFF
cdr3_nt: TGTGCCAGCAGCTTATTTCGGACTCCAAACACCGGGGAGCTGTTTTTT

j_call: TRBJ1-3
v_call: TRBV7-9
clone_size: few
d_call: TRBD1
cdr3_aa: CASSPTGGGFSGNTIYF
cdr3_nt: TGTGCCAGCAGCCCCACAGGGGGTGGATTCTCTGGAAACACCATATATTTT

j_call: TRBJ2-5
v_call: TRBV7-9
clone_size: many
d_call: TRBD2
cdr3_aa: CASSLVGGLAGQETQYF
cdr3_nt: TGTGCCAGCAGCTTAGTTGGGGGACTAGCGGGCCAAGAGACCCAGTACTTC

j_call: TRBJ2-2
v_call: TRBV6-2/TRBV6-3
clone_size: many
d_call: TRBD1
cdr3_aa: CASRDDREELFF
cdr3_nt: TGTGCCAGCAGGGACGACAGGGAGGAGCTGTTTTTT

j_call: TRBJ2-1
v_call: TRBV6-2/TRBV6-3
clone_size: few
d_call: -
cdr3_aa: CASSRAGLRDNEQFF
cdr3_nt: TGTGCCAGCAGTAGGGCCGGACTGAGAGACAATGAGCAGTTCTTC

j_call: TRBJ1-2
v_call: TRBV15
clone_size: few
d_call: -
cdr3_aa: CATGGNYGYTF
cdr3_nt: TGTGCCACCGGAGGGAATTATGGCTACACCTTC

j_call: TRBJ2-7
v_call: TRBV13
clone_size: -
d_call: TRBD2
cdr3_aa: CASSDSGAPYEQYF
cdr3_nt: TGTGCCAGCAGCGACAGCGGGGCCCCCTACGAGCAGTACTTC

j_call: TRBJ2-3
v_call: TRBV7-2
clone_size: few
d_call: TRBD2
cdr3_aa: CASSQWTSGGTDTQYF
cdr3_nt: TGTGCCAGCAGCCAGTGGACTAGCGGGGGCACAGATACGCAGTATTTT

j_call: TRBJ2-3
v_call: TRBV7-6
clone_size: -
d_call: -
cdr3_aa: CASSPEGRGALLDTQYF
cdr3_nt: TGTGCCAGCAGCCCAGAGGGTCGGGGGGCCCTTTTGGATACGCAGTATTTT

j_call: TRBJ1-5
v_call: TRBV27
clone_size: few
d_call: -
cdr3_aa: CASSYRDNNQPQHF
cdr3_nt: TGTGCCAGCAGTTACCGGGACAACAATCAGCCCCAGCATTTT

j_call: TRBJ2-3
v_call: TRBV11-2
clone_size: many
d_call: TRBD2
cdr3_aa: CASSLGIAGGGTDTQYF
cdr3_nt: TGTGCCAGCAGCTTAGGGATAGCGGGGGGCGGAACAGATACGCAGTATTTT

j_call: TRBJ2-3
v_call: TRBV5-4
clone_size: few
d_call: TRBD1
cdr3_aa: CASSSYGTGPTSYTDTQYF
cdr3_nt: TGTGCCAGCAGCTCCTACGGGACAGGGCCGACCTCGTACACAGATACGCAGTATTTT

j_call: TRBJ2-2
v_call: TRBV11-3
clone_size: -
d_call: -
cdr3_aa: CASQREVGELFF
cdr3_nt: TGTGCCAGCCAAAGGGAGGTCGGGGAGCTGTTTTTT

j_call: TRBJ2-1
v_call: TRBV7-8
clone_size: -
d_call: TRBD2
cdr3_aa: CASSLASSGGHNEQFF
cdr3_nt: TGTGCCAGCAGCTTAGCCTCTAGCGGGGGGCACAATGAGCAGTTCTTC

j_call: TRBJ2-2
v_call: TRBV27
clone_size: few
d_call: -
cdr3_aa: CASRVYDNRELFF
cdr3_nt: TGTGCCAGCAGGGTGTACGACAACCGGGAGCTGTTTTTT

j_call: TRBJ2-2
v_call: TRBV4-1
clone_size: many
d_call: -
cdr3_aa: CASSQRARGTGELFF
cdr3_nt: TGCGCCAGCAGCCAAAGAGCGCGTGGCACCGGGGAGCTGTTTTTT

j_call: TRBJ1-6
v_call: TRBV7-9
clone_size: few
d_call: -
cdr3_aa: CASSSFNSSPLHF
cdr3_nt: TGTGCCAGCAGCTCCTTTAACAGTTCACCCCTCCACTTT

j_call: TRBJ2-1
v_call: TRBV4-3
clone_size: few
d_call: TRBD2
cdr3_aa: CASSQGGSSYNEQFF
cdr3_nt: TGCGCCAGCAGCCAAGGCGGGAGCTCCTACAATGAGCAGTTCTTC

j_call: TRBJ1-1
v_call: TRBV7-9
clone_size: -
d_call: -
cdr3_aa: CASSKSTADALGAFF
cdr3_nt: TGTGCCAGCAGTAAGTCCACGGCGGATGCCCTTGGGGCTTTCTTT

j_call: TRBJ1-2
v_call: TRBV27
clone_size: few
d_call: -
cdr3_aa: CASSSDPSYGYTF
cdr3_nt: TGTGCCAGCAGTTCGGATCCCTCCTATGGCTACACCTTC

j_call: TRBJ2-5
v_call: TRBV23-1
clone_size: -
d_call: TRBD1
cdr3_aa: CARGPDRVQETQYF
cdr3_nt: TGCGCCAGAGGCCCCGACAGGGTACAAGAGACCCAGTACTTC

j_call: TRBJ2-5
v_call: TRBV13
clone_size: many
d_call: -
cdr3_aa: CASSSGFKETQYF
cdr3_nt: TGTGCCAGCAGCTCTGGGTTCAAAGAGACCCAGTACTTC